This T cell receptor (beta chain) came from a study of shared clonotypes between healthy human individuals (dated by TCRdb to the early 2020s). Turning to the overall study: A few men and a couple of women, aged 18 to 49 years, made up the cohort. To estimate repertoire size and how much clonotype sharing occurs between individuals, the study deeply sequenced the blood TCR repertoires of a handful of healthy adults. Libraries were prepared and TCR repertoires were sequenced by different laboratories using diverse techniques, in order to increase sequencing depth and limit assay-specific biases. Per donor, leukapheresis produced somewhere between about 0.9 and 10 billion PBMCs. Paper-wide results and their limitations: Sampling was restricted to blood, and TCR repertoires in tissues likely differ from the TCR repertoires found in blood. Pairwise subsampling led to the expectation that sequencing depth would affect the degree of clonotype sharing among donors. The genetic and exposure-history diversity represented was limited by the small number of donors.

A remark on this clone: Its antigen remains undetermined. No base-level quality is on record; no much larger clone is a single base apart.

V and J are truncated by 4 bases and 4 bases respectively, leaving an intervening sequence of 14 bases. Inclusive of the bounding cysteine and phenylalanine, the CDR3 is 14 residues long. The entry retains the CDR3 DNA only, 42 bases that are in frame from base 1. The germline V gene (reference sequence) gives CDR1 as SGHKS and CDR2 as YYEKEE. The donors were healthy, HIV-negative adults who had no recently reported acute infections or vaccinations. Every donor was a Caucasian adult living in Nashville, Tennessee, USA. For unsorted samples, tens of millions of PBMCs were counted, and genomic DNA was extracted using the QIAamp DNA Blood Mini kit. Blood was obtained by leukapheresis, after which PBMCs were separated by Ficoll-Histopaque density gradient centrifugation and cryopreserved in liquid nitrogen vapor phase. Using the deep immunoSEQ assay, TCR CDR3 regions were amplified from genomic DNA by multiplex PCR. Extracted genomic DNA from each cell subset was spread evenly across all wells of several immunoSEQ 96-well plates, with each plate serving as a replicate. For unsorted PBMC, each replicate PCR was loaded with approximately 0.3 ug genomic DNA, equivalent to about 30,000 T cell genomes. Ten immunoSEQ deep assay plates were used to sequence the unsorted PBMC genomic DNA. The purified libraries were quantified using a Qubit 3.0 fluorometer, sized with a Bioanalyzer 2100, and then quantified again using the KAPA Library Quantification kit. A separate single-read 150-cycle Illumina NextSeq 550 flow cell was used to sequence each immunoSEQ 96-well plate. The original pipeline was this. Because only junctional sequences without quality scores were contained in the immunoSEQ output, filtering matching that applied to full-length reads could not be performed. Sequences were annotated with PyIR, a Python wrapper for IgBLAST v1.9, and V/J genes and CDR3 were assigned using IMGT germline references. Reads were filtered out if the reads had weak V/J assignments (E-value above 1e-6), no CDR3, stop codons, out-of-frame junctions, or ambiguous translated residues. A V3J clonotype was defined by an identical inferred V gene, J gene, and CDR3 amino acid sequence. Percentage overlap between repertoires was calculated by dividing the number of shared unique clonotypes by the size of the smaller repertoire. Three approaches were used to assess repertoire richness: RTK rarefaction, the Chao1 estimator, and Recon v2.1 estimates of unobserved clonotypes. TCRdb took over this immuneACCESS table, retaining in-frame rearrangements with V and J assigned. Such tables are incomplete; in checked studies, under half of the missing clones stem from an unresolved V gene, and the remainder is unexplained. V and J calls and clone size come straight from that table; D and trimming were deduced from the DNA. Here the sample has about 530,000 clones; approximately 79% occur a single time. The top ten clones comprise around an eighth of the sample.

Sample: PBMCs. This receptor was obtained from a woman in her thirties or forties in good health. Some clones in this sample may be carry-over from other donors' samples. The V gene is TRBV5-5 and the J gene is TRBJ1-1, with no confidently assigned D gene. At the DNA level, the sequence is TGTGCCAGCAGCAGGACTGGGTGGGTCACTGAAGCTTTCTTT. Protein translation: CASSRTGWVTEAFF.